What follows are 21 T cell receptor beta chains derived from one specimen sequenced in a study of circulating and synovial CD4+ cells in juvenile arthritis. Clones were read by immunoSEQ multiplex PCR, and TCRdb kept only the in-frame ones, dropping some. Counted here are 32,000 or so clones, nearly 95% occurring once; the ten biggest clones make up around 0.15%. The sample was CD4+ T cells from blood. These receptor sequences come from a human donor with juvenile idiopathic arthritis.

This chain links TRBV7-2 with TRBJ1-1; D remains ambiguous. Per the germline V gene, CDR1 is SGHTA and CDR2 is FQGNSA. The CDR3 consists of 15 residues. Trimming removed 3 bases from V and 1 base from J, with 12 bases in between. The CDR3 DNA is TGTGCCAGCAGCTTTAGGGAGCGGGGGAACACTGAAGCTTTCTTT. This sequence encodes CASSFRERGNTEAFF.

The CDR3 region has the DNA TGCGCCAGTTCCGGGACAACCATTAAGGCCGGGGAGCTGTTTTTT. It codes for CASSGTTIKAGELFF. V usage is TRBV5-1 and J usage is TRBJ2-2; possible D gene TRBD1, 6 bases. V lost 8 bases to trimming and J lost 6 bases, with 20 bases between them. The germline gives CDR1 SGHRS, CDR2 YFSETQ. This CDR3 region has 15 residues.

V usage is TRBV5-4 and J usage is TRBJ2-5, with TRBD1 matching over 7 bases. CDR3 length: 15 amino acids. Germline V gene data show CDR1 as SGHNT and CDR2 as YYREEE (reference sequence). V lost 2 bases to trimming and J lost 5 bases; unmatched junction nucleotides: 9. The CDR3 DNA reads TGTGCCAGCAGCTTCGCTCCAGGGGGTGGGGAGACCCAGTACTTC. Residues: CASSFAPGGGETQYF.

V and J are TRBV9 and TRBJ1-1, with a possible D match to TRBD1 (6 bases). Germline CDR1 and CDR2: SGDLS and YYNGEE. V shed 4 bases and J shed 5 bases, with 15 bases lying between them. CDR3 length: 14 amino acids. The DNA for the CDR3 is TGTGCCAGCAGCACCCGGGGGGGGCAAACTGAAGCTTTCTTT. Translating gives CASSTRGGQTEAFF.

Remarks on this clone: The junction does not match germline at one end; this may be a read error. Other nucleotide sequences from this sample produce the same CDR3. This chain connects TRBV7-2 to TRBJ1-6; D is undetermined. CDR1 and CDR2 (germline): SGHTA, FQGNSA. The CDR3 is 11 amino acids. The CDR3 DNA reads TGTGCCAGCAGCTCAAATTCCCCCCTCCACTTT. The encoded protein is CASSSNSPLHF.

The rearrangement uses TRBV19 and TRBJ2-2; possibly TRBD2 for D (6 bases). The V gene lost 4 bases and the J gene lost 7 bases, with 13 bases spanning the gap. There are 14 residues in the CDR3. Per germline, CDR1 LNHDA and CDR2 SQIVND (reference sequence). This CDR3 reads CASSNLPGDGELFF. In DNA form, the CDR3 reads TGTGCCAGTAGTAACCTCCCGGGGGACGGGGAGCTGTTTTTT.

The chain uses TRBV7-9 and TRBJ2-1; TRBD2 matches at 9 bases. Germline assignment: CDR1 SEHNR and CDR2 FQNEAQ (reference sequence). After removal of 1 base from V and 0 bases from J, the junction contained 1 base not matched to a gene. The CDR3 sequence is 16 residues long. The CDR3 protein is CASSLGRGGSYNEQFF. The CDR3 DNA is TGTGCCAGCAGCTTAGGGCGGGGGGGCTCCTACAATGAGCAGTTCTTC.

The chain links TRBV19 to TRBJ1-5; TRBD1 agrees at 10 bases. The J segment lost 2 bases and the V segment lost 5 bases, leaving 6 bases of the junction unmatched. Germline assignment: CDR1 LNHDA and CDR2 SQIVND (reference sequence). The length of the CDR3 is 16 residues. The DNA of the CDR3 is TGTGCCAGTAGTTCGGGGACAGGGGACCGCAATCAGCCCCAGCATTTT. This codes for CASSSGTGDRNQPQHF.

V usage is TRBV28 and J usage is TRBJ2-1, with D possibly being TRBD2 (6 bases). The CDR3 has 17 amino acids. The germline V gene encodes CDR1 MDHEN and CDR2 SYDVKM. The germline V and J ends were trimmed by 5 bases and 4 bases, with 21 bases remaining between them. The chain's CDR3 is CASSLLGLSGVYNEQFF. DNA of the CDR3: TGTGCCAGCAGTCTCTTAGGACTGTCGGGGGTTTACAATGAGCAGTTCTTC.

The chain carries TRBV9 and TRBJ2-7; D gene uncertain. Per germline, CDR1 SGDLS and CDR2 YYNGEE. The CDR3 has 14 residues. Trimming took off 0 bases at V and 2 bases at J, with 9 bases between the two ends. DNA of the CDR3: TGTGCCAGCAGCGTAGAGCCCCGAGCCTACGAGCAGTACTTC. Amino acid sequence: CASSVEPRAYEQYF.

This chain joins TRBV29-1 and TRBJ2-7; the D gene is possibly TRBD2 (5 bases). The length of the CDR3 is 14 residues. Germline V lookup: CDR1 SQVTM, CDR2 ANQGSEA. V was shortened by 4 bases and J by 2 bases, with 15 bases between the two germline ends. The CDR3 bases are TGCAGCGTTGCTTTGGGTCCCGGGACCTACGAGCAGTACTTC. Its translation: CSVALGPGTYEQYF.

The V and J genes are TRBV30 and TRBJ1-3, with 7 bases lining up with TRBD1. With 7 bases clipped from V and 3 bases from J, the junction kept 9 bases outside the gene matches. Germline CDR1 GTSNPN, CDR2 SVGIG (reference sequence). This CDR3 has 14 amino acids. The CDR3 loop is CASTPRQGGNTIYF. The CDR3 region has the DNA TGTGCCTCCACCCCCCGACAGGGTGGAAACACCATATATTTT.

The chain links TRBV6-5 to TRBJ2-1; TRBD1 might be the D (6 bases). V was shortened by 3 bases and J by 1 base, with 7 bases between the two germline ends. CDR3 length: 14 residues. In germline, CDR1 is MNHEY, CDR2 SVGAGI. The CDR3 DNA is TGTGCCAGCAGTTATGGACAGTCCTACAATGAGCAGTTCTTC. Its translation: CASSYGQSYNEQFF.

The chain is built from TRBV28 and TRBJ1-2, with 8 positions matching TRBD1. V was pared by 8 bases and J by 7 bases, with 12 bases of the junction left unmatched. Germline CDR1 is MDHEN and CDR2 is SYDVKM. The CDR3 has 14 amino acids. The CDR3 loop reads CASGKVRTGPGYTF. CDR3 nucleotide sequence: TGTGCCAGCGGAAAGGTGAGGACAGGGCCTGGCTACACCTTC.

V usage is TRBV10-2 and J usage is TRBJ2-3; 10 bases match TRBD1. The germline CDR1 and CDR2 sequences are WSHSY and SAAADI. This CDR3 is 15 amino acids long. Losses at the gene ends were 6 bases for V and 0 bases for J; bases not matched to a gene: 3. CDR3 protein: CASRRTGGSTDTQYF. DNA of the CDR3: TGCGCCAGCAGGAGGACAGGGGGTAGCACAGATACGCAGTATTTT.

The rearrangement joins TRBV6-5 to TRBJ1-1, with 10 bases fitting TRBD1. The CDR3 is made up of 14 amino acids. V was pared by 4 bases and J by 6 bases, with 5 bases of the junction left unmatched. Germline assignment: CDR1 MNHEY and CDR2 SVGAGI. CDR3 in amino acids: CASSSRDRGSEAFF. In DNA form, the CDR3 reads TGTGCCAGCAGTTCCCGGGACAGGGGCTCTGAAGCTTTCTTT.

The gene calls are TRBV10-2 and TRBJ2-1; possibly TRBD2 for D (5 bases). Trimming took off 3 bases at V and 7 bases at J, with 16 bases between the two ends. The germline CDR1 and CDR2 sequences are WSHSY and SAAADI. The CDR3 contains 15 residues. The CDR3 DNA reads TGCGCCAGCAGTGACGCGAGGGCCATACTTAATGAGCAGTTCTTC. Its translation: CASSDARAILNEQFF.

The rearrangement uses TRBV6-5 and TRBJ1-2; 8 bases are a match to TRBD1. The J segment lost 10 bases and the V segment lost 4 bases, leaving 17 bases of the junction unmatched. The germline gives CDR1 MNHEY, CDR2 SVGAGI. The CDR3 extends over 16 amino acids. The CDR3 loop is CASSSTSTGEGLVYTF. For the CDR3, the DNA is TGTGCCAGCAGTTCCACCTCGACAGGGGAGGGTTTGGTCTACACCTTC.

CDR3 region: CVRSPPLGWWSYEQYF. In nucleotides, the CDR3 is TGTGTCAGAAGCCCGCCCCTCGGGTGGTGGTCCTACGAGCAGTACTTC. The chain joins TRBV7-5 to TRBJ2-7; the table's D call, TRBD2, has no DNA check behind it. TRBV7-5 is given as a pseudogene. CDR3 length: 16 residues.

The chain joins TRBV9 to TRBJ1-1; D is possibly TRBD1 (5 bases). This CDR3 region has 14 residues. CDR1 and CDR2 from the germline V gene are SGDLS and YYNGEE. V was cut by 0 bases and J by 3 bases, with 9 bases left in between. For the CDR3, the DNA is TGTGCCAGCAGCGTAGCTCGGGGGGACACTGAAGCTTTCTTT. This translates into CASSVARGDTEAFF.

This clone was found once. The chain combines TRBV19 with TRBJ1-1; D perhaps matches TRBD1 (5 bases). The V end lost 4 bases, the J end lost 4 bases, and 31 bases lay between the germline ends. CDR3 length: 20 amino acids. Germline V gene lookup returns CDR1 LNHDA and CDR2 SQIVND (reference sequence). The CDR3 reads CASSRLEKFSTGGRITEAFF. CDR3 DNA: TGTGCCAGTAGTAGGCTCGAGAAGTTTAGTACTGGGGGGAGAATCACTGAAGCTTTCTTT. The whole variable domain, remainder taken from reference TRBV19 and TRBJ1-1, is DGGITQSPKYLFRKEGQNVTLSCEQNLNHDAMYWYRQDPGQGLRLIYYSQIVNDFQKGDIAEGYSVSREKKESFPLTVTSAQKNPTAFYLCASSRLEKFSTGGRITEAFFGQGTRLTVV.